This T cell receptor beta chain was obtained from a study of T cells in Graves' hyperthyroidism and ophthalmopathy. RNA transcripts gave rise to amplified TCR beta CDR3 regions. During a first-round RT-PCR of the TCR CDR3, the HTBI primer set was used. One entry per CDR3 protein results from TCRdb running MiXCR on the multiplex PCR reads. The sample yields 550,000 to 650,000 distinct CDR3 sequences, 14% seen once. Germline V gene sequence: CDR1 LGHDT, CDR2 YNNKEL (reference sequence). The CDR3 is made up of 14 amino acids. V trimming: 8 bases; J trimming: 1 base; junction bases outside the gene matches: 7. The patients, who ranged from 18 to 65 in age, presented with newly diagnosed hyperthyroidism lasting under 2 months. Each diagnosis was grounded in clinical symptoms, serum thyroxine and TRAb, thyroid ultrasound, and orbital computed tomography. At least ten counts were recorded for this clonotype. Its antigen remains unidentified.

General study findings and limits: Most thyroid clonotypes with frequency above 0.001 were detected in blood.

The rearrangement links TRBV3-1 to TRBJ1-1; 7 bases match TRBD1. This receptor was obtained from a woman aged 40 to 50 with Graves' hyperthyroidism. Material for sequencing was blood. The DNA for the CDR3 is TGTGCCAGCGTACAGGGGCCAGGGAACACTGAAGCTTTCTTT. This gives the protein CASVQGPGNTEAFF.